The 13 T cell receptor beta chains presented below share a single source sample, sequenced in a study of early T cells in non-severe SARS-CoV-2 infection. TCRdb re-derived calls from the 5' RACE reads in MiXCR, one entry per CDR3 protein. Among about 31,000 distinct CDR3 sequences, 4.5% to 6.5% were seen once, and the ten largest hold 5.5% to 7%. Sequenced sample: whole blood. The receptors here all came from an adult who was a healthcare worker with PCR-confirmed SARS-CoV-2 infection or an uninfected control (not recorded which).

This clonotype was observed at least ten times. The chain carries TRBV7-2 and TRBJ1-5; D not resolved. The germline V and J ends were trimmed by 4 bases and 6 bases, with 16 bases remaining between them. CDR3 length: 15 amino acids. CDR1 and CDR2 from the germline V gene are SGHTA and FQGNSA. The CDR3 loop reads CASSYHAGNGQPQHF. The CDR3, as DNA: TGTGCCAGCAGCTACCACGCGGGCAACGGTCAGCCCCAGCATTTT. The variable domain in full, with the rest retrieved from reference TRBV7-2 and TRBJ1-5, is GAGVSQSPSNKVTEKGKDVELRCDPISGHTALYWYRQSLGQGLEFLIYFQGNSAPDKSGLPSDRFSAERTGGSVSTLTIQRTQQEDSAVYLCASSYHAGNGQPQHFGDGTRLSIL.

This clonotype has a count of ten or more. The chain is built from TRBV10-3 and TRBJ2-2; TRBD2 agrees at 9 bases. With 3 bases clipped from V and 4 bases from J, the junction kept 3 bases outside the gene matches. This CDR3 contains 15 residues. Germline V gives CDR1 ENHRY, CDR2 SYGVKD. The chain's CDR3 is CAISEVREGTGELFF. The CDR3 DNA reads as TGTGCCATCAGTGAAGTGCGGGAGGGCACCGGGGAGCTGTTTTTT.

This clonotype was seen many times. The V and J genes are TRBV20-1 and TRBJ2-7; D may be TRBD2 (5 bases). Trimming left V 0 bases short and J 3 bases short, with 12 bases between. The germline V gene encodes CDR1 DFQATT and CDR2 SNEGSKA (reference sequence). CDR3 size: 14 residues. The CDR3 bases are TGCAGTGCTAGAGATCAAACTAGGGACTACGAGCAGTACTTC. This sequence encodes CSARDQTRDYEQYF.

J is TRBJ2-4 and V is TRBV20-1; no clear D gene. Trimming left V 6 bases short and J 0 bases short, with 9 bases between. Germline-derived CDR1 and CDR2 are DFQATT and SNEGSKA (reference sequence). This CDR3 contains 13 residues. CDR3 bases: TGCAGTGCCTCTGATCTAGCCAAAAACATTCAGTACTTC. This sequence encodes CSASDLAKNIQYF.

Ten or more counts support this clonotype. V usage is TRBV2 and J usage is TRBJ1-5; TRBD1 agrees at 7 bases. Looked up from germline, CDR1 is SNHLY and CDR2 is FYNNEI. The ends lost 6 bases at V and 4 bases at J; junction bases unmatched: 6. The CDR3 has 14 amino acids. The CDR3 reads CASREGAQNQPQHF. As DNA, the CDR3 is TGTGCCAGCAGGGAGGGGGCCCAAAATCAGCCCCAGCATTTT.

This clonotype was observed many times. The chain uses TRBV18 and TRBJ1-2; D is ambiguous. This CDR3 is built from 12 residues. V was trimmed by 8 bases and J by 5 bases, leaving 12 bases between them. Per germline, CDR1 KGHSH and CDR2 LQKENI. CDR3 in DNA: TGTGCCAGCGGACTCGAAGGATATGGCTACACCTTC. As protein: CASGLEGYGYTF.

This clonotype was picked up many times. V and J are TRBV5-5 and TRBJ1-5; no clear D. Germline V lookup: CDR1 SGHKS, CDR2 YYEKEE (reference sequence). CDR3 length: 14 amino acids. Deletions cut 1 base from V and 3 bases from J, with 8 bases between. CDR3 bases: TGTGCCAGCAGCTTGTGGGAGACCAATCAGCCCCAGCATTTT. This sequence encodes CASSLWETNQPQHF.

By its share, this clonotype is medium-sized. This chain joins TRBV7-6 and TRBJ2-6; D might be TRBD1 (5 bases). Germline V gene lookup returns CDR1 SGHVS and CDR2 FNYEAQ. V was cut by 5 bases and J by 0 bases, with 5 bases left in between. The CDR3 covers 14 residues. CDR3 DNA: TGTGCCAGCAGCGGACACTCTGGGGCCAACGTCCTGACTTTC. As protein: CASSGHSGANVLTF.

The table lists this clonotype with many counts. J is TRBJ2-1 and V is TRBV20-1, with 11 positions matching TRBD2. Germline V lookup: CDR1 DFQATT, CDR2 SNEGSKA (reference sequence). The CDR3 covers 15 residues. With 3 bases clipped from V and 4 bases from J, the junction kept 5 bases outside the gene matches. The CDR3 here is CSASPTSGSYNEQFF. The CDR3 nucleotides are TGCAGTGCTAGCCCAACTAGCGGGAGTTACAATGAGCAGTTCTTC.

This chain links TRBV7-2 with TRBJ2-7; D is uncertain. V was pared by 1 base and J by 3 bases, with 10 bases between. The germline V gene encodes CDR1 SGHTA and CDR2 FQGNSA. The CDR3 spans 14 residues. This CDR3 is CASSLDMVIYEQYF. CDR3 in DNA: TGTGCCAGCAGCTTAGACATGGTGATCTACGAGCAGTACTTC.

This clonotype occurred a few times. The V and J genes are TRBV2 and TRBJ1-5; D not resolved. Per germline, CDR1 SNHLY and CDR2 FYNNEI. The length of the CDR3 is 14 residues. Trimming stripped 4 bases from V and 4 bases from J, with 11 bases between. The CDR3 is CASSVSGENQPQHF. In DNA, the CDR3 is TGTGCCAGCAGTGTATCGGGAGAAAATCAGCCCCAGCATTTT.

This clonotype was counted at least ten times. The chain combines TRBV28 with TRBJ2-1, with 8 bases matching TRBD1. Germline V gene lookup returns CDR1 MDHEN and CDR2 SYDVKM. V trimming: 4 bases; J trimming: 7 bases; junction bases outside the gene matches: 12. The CDR3 is made up of 16 amino acids. The CDR3 loop reads CASSYRPYRGRNEQFF. DNA for the CDR3: TGTGCCAGCAGTTATAGACCCTACAGGGGGAGGAATGAGCAGTTCTTC.

This clonotype came up a few times. This chain connects TRBV30 to TRBJ1-3; D ambiguous. Germline V gene sequence: CDR1 GTSNPN, CDR2 SVGIG (reference sequence). There are 11 residues in the CDR3. Trimming stripped 3 bases from V and 4 bases from J, with 4 bases between. CDR3 sequence (DNA): TGTGCCTGGAGCGTCGGAAACACCATATATTTT. Translation gives CAWSVGNTIYF. Based on the CDR3 plus reference TRBV30 and TRBJ1-3, the full variable domain is SQTIHQWPATLVQPVGSPLSLECTVEGTSNPNLYWYRQAAGRGLQLLFYSVGIGQISSEVPQNLSASRPQDRQFILSSKKLLLSDSGFYLCAWSVGNTIYFGEGSWLTVV.